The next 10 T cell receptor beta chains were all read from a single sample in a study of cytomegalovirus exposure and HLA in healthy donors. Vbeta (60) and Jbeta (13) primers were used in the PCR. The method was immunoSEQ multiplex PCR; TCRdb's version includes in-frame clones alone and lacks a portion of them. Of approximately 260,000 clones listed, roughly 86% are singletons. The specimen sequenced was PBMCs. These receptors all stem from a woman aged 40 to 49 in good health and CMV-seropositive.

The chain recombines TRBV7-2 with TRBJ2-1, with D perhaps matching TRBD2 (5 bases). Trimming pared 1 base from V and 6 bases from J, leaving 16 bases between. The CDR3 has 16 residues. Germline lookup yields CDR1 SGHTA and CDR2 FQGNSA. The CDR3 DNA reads TGTGCCAGCAGCTTAGGTGTTATGCTAGCTGCCAATGAGCAGTTCTTC. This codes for CASSLGVMLAANEQFF. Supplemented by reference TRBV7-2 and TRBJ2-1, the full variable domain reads GAGVSQSPSNKVTEKGKDVELRCDPISGHTALYWYRQSLGQGLEFLIYFQGNSAPDKSGLPSDRFSAERTGGSVSTLTIQRTQQEDSAVYLCASSLGVMLAANEQFFGPGTRLTVL.

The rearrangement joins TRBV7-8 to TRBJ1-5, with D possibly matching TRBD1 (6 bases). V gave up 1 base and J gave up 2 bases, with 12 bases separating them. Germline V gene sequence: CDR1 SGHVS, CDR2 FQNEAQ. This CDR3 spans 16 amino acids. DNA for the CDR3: TGTGCCAGCAGCTTAGGAACAGGGTTGGGCAATCAGCCCCAGCATTTT. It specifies CASSLGTGLGNQPQHF.

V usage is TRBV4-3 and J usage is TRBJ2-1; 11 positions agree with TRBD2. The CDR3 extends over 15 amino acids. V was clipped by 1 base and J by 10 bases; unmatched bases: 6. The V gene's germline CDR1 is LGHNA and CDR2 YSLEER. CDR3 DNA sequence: TGCGCCAGCAGCCAAGGACTAGCGGGGTATGACGAGCAGTTCTTC. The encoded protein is CASSQGLAGYDEQFF.

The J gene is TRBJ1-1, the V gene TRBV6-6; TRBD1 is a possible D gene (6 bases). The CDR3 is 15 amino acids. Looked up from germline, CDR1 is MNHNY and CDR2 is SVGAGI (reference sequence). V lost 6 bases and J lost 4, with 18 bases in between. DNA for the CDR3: TGTGCCAGCAGCCGGGACACCACTTCGGGCACTGAAGCTTTCTTT. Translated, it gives CASSRDTTSGTEAFF.

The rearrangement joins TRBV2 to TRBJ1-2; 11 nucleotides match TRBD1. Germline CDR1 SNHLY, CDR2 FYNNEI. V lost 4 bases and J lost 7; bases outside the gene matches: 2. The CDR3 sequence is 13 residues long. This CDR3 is CASSGTGGLGYTF. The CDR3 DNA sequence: TGTGCCAGCAGTGGGACAGGGGGCCTTGGCTACACCTTC.

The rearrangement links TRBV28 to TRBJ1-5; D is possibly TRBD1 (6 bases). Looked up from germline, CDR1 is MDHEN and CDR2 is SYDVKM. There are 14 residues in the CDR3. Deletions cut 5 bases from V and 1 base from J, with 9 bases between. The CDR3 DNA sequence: TGTGCCAGCAGTGACAGGCGGAGCAATCAGCCCCAGCATTTT. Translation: CASSDRRSNQPQHF.

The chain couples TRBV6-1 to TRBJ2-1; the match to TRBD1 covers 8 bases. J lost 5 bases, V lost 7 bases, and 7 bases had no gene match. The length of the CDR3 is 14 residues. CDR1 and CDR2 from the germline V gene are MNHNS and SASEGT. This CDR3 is CASTGQGWDNEQFF. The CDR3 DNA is TGTGCCAGCACTGGACAGGGTTGGGACAATGAGCAGTTCTTC.

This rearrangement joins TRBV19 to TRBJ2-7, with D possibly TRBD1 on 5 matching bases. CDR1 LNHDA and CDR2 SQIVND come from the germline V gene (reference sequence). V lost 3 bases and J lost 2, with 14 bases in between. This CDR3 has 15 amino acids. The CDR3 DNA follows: TGTGCCAGTAGTATGGGGCAGTCCGCAACCTACGAGCAGTACTTC. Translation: CASSMGQSATYEQYF.

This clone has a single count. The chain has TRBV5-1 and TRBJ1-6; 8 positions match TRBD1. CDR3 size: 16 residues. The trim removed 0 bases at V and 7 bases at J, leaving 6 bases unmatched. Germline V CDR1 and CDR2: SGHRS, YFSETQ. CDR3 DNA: TGCGCCAGCAGCTTGGCCAGGGGGCTGGAAAATTCACCCCTCCACTTT. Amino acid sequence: CASSLARGLENSPLHF.

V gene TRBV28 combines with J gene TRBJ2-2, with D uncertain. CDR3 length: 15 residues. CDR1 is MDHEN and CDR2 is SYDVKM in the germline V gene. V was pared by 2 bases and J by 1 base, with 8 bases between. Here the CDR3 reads CASSLDWRNTGELFF. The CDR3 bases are TGTGCCAGCAGTTTAGACTGGCGGAACACCGGGGAGCTGTTTTTT. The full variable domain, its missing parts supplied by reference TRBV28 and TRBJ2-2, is DVKVTQSSRYLVKRTGEKVFLECVQDMDHENMFWYRQDPGLGLRLIYFSYDVKMKEKGDIPEGYSVSREKKERFSLILESASTNQTSMYLCASSLDWRNTGELFFGEGSRLTVL.